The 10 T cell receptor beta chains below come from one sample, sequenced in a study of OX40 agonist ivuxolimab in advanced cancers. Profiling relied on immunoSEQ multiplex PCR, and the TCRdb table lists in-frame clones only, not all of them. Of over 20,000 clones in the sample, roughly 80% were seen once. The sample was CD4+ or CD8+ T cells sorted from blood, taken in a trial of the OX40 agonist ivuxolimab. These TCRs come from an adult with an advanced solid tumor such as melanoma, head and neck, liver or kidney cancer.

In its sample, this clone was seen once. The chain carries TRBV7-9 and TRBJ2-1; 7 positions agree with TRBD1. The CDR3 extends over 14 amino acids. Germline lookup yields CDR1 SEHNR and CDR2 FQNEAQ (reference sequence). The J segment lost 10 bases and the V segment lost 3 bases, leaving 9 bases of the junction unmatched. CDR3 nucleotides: TGTGCCAGCAGCTTCACAAACAGGGGCGGGGAGCAGTTCTTC. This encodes CASSFTNRGGEQFF.

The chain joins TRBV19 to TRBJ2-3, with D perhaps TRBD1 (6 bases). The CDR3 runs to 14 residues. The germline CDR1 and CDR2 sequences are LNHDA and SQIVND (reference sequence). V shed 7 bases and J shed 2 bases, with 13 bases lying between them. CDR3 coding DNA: TGTGCCAGTAATAAACAGGGATTCACAGATACGCAGTATTTT. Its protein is CASNKQGFTDTQYF.

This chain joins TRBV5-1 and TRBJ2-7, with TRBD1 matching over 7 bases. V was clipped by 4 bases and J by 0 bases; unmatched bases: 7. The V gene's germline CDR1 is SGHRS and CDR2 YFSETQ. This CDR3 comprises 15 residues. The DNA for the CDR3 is TGCGCCAGCAGCCGGGACAGCGCTAGCTCCTACGAGCAGTACTTC. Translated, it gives CASSRDSASSYEQYF.

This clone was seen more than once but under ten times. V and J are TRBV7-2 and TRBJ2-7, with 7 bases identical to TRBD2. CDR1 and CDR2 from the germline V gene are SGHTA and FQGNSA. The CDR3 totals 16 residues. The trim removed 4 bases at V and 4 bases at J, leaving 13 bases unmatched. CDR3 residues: CASSSPEGGRMYEQYF. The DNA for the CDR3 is TGTGCCAGCAGCTCACCCGAGGGCGGGAGAATGTACGAGCAGTACTTC.

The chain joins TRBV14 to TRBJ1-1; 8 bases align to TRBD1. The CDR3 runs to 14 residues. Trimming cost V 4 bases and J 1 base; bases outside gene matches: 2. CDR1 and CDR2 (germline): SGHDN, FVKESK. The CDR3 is CASSPQGANTEAFF. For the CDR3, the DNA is TGTGCCAGCAGCCCCCAGGGGGCGAACACTGAAGCTTTCTTT.

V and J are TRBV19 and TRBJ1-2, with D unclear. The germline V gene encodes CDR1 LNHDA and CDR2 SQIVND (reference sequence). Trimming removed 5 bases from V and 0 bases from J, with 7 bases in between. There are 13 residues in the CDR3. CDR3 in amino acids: CASSAGPNYGYTF. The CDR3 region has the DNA TGTGCCAGTAGTGCCGGGCCTAACTATGGCTACACCTTC.

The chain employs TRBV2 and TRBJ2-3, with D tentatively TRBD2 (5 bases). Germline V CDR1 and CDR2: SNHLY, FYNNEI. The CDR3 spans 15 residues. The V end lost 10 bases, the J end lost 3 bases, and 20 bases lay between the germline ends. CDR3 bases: TGTGCCACTTCAAAAGGGATCGGGGAGACAGATACGCAGTATTTT. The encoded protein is CATSKGIGETDTQYF.

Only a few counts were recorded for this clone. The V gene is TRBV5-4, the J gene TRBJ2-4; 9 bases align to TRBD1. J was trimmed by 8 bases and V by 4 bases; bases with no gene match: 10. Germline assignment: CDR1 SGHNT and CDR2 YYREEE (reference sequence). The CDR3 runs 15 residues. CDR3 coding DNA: TGTGCCAGCAGCGACCCTACAGGGGGCGGTGACATTCAGTACTTC. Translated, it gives CASSDPTGGGDIQYF.

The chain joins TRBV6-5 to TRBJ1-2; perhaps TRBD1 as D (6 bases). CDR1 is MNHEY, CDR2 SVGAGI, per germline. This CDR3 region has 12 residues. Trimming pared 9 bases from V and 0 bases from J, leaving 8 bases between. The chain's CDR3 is CARQGTNYGYTF. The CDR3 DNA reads TGTGCCAGACAGGGCACTAACTATGGCTACACCTTC.

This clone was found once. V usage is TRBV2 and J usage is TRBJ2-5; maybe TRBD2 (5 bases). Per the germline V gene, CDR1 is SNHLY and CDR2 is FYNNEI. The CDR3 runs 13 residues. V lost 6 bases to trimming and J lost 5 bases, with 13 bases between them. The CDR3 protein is CASRVDSGETQYF. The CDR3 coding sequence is TGTGCCAGCAGAGTTGACTCGGGGGAGACCCAGTACTTC.